The TCR beta chain under discussion was sequenced for a study of cytomegalovirus exposure and HLA in healthy donors. Study-wide points: The CMV antigen specificity of a few CMV-associated chains was confirmed through in vitro analysis.

Details on this clone: Its target is not known.

V lost 4 bases, J lost 1 base, and 12 bases lay in between. The CDR3 length is 15 residues. Germline V CDR1 and CDR2: SGHDT, YYEEEE. The repertoire was sequenced with immunoSEQ multiplex PCR; TCRdb's copy has only in-frame clones and lacks some. The sample contains about 88,000 clones, almost 85% of which appear only once. V is TRBV5-6 and J is TRBJ1-5; no clear D. Sequencing was done on a sample of PBMCs. The sequence derives from a woman between 18 and 29 years old in good health and CMV-seropositive. CDR3 DNA: TGTGCCAGCAGCCAAATGGGAGCAAGCAATCAGCCCCAGCATTTT. It specifies CASSQMGASNQPQHF.